The rows below give T cell receptor beta chains drawn from one sample of a study of cytomegalovirus exposure and HLA in healthy donors. Sequenced by immunoSEQ multiplex PCR; TCRdb stores in-frame clones only, minus some. Of 170,000 or so clones listed, about 80% are singletons. The sequenced material came from PBMCs. These receptor sequences come from a boy younger than 18 in good health and CMV-seronegative. The CDR3 runs from the conserved cysteine through the conserved F or W. Fields, in order: D gene, J gene, V gene, clone size, CDR3 protein, CDR3 DNA. The D gene is left open where the match is weak. A row's size may be missing; if present it is once, few, many or a size class.

-	TRBJ2-7	TRBV18	-	CASSNEGGTLHEQYF	TGTGCCAGCTCAAACGAGGGGGGGACCCTCCACGAGCAGTACTTC
-	TRBJ2-1	TRBV6-5	-	CASSYSAGGPYNEQFF	TGTGCCAGCAGTTACTCGGCAGGGGGGCCCTACAATGAGCAGTTCTTC
TRBD1	TRBJ2-2	TRBV7-8	-	CASSFFRDRATGELFF	TGTGCCAGCAGCTTTTTCCGGGACAGGGCCACTGGGGAGCTGTTTTTT
TRBD1	TRBJ1-2	TRBV30	-	CAWSVRAGGLYGYTF	TGTGCCTGGAGTGTACGGGCAGGGGGGCTCTATGGCTACACCTTC
-	TRBJ2-1	TRBV18	-	CASSPRGAGYEQFF	TGTGCCAGCTCACCACGCGGGGCAGGGTACGAGCAGTTCTTC
TRBD1	TRBJ1-6	TRBV7-8	-	CASSQGARGYNQGSPLHF	TGTGCCAGCTCACAGGGGGCGCGGGGTTACAACCAGGGTTCACCCCTCCACTTT
-	TRBJ1-6	TRBV7-8	-	CASSLAAGLGNSPLHF	TGTGCCAGCAGCTTAGCGGCAGGGCTTGGGAATTCACCCCTCCACTTT
-	TRBJ2-6	TRBV11-2	-	CASSLEIRGSGANVLTF	TGTGCCAGCAGCTTAGAGATTCGAGGGTCTGGGGCCAACGTCCTGACTTTC
-	TRBJ2-1	TRBV5-1	-	CASSPDMSYNEQFF	TGCGCCAGCAGCCCAGACATGTCCTACAATGAGCAGTTCTTC
TRBD1	TRBJ2-2	TRBV5-6	-	CASTPGWTGGTGELFF	TGTGCCAGCACCCCGGGGTGGACAGGGGGCACCGGGGAGCTGTTTTTT
TRBD1	TRBJ2-2	TRBV5-6	-	CASSLGGQGGSTGELFF	TGTGCCAGCAGCTTGGGGGGACAGGGAGGAAGCACCGGGGAGCTGTTTTTT
-	TRBJ1-4	TRBV27	-	CASSFGLTNEKLFF	TGTGCCAGCAGTTTCGGGTTGACTAATGAAAAACTGTTTTTT
-	TRBJ1-2	TRBV30	few	CAWSVQGGLGYTF	TGTGCCTGGAGTGTACAAGGAGGTCTGGGCTACACCTTC
-	TRBJ2-5	TRBV5-1	-	CASSFDIAETQYF	TGCGCCAGCAGCTTTGACATCGCGGAGACCCAGTACTTC
TRBD1	TRBJ2-2	TRBV9	-	CASSVATRAGGPGELFF	TGTGCCAGCAGCGTAGCTACGAGGGCAGGGGGCCCCGGGGAGCTGTTTTTT
TRBD1	TRBJ1-2	TRBV7-2	-	CASIGTGTDGYTF	TGTGCCAGCATCGGGACAGGAACGGATGGCTACACCTTC
-	TRBJ1-3	TRBV2	-	CASSELTAVSGNTIYF	TGTGCCAGCAGTGAACTTACGGCGGTCTCTGGAAACACCATATATTTT
-	TRBJ2-2	TRBV11-2	-	CASSLDIWNTGELFF	TGTGCCAGCAGCTTAGATATTTGGAACACCGGGGAGCTGTTTTTT
TRBD1	TRBJ2-3	TRBV7-2	-	CASSRTGQGTRADTQYF	TGTGCCAGCAGCCGGACAGGGCAAGGAACTCGCGCAGATACGCAGTATTTT
-	TRBJ2-3	TRBV4-2	few	CASSQGLGGPDTQYF	TGTGCCAGCAGCCAAGGGCTCGGAGGGCCAGATACGCAGTATTTT
-	TRBJ1-5	TRBV18	-	CASSPERGSSNQPQHF	TGTGCCAGCTCACCAGAAAGGGGGAGTAGCAATCAGCCCCAGCATTTT
TRBD2	TRBJ2-5	TRBV11-3	few	CASSFRGLAGEVETQYF	TGTGCCAGCAGCTTCCGAGGACTAGCGGGAGAGGTTGAGACCCAGTACTTC
TRBD1	TRBJ1-2	TRBV9	-	CASLSGKGTGVGDGYTF	TGTGCCAGCTTGAGTGGCAAGGGGACAGGGGTAGGGGATGGCTACACCTTC
-	TRBJ1-2	TRBV4-3	once	CASSQGVDSLRYGYTF	TGCGCCAGCAGCCAAGGAGTGGACTCACTCCGTTATGGCTACACCTTC
-	TRBJ2-3	TRBV29-1	-	CSVDQSTDTQYF	TGCAGCGTTGATCAGTCAACAGATACGCAGTATTTT
TRBD2	TRBJ2-3	TRBV4-3	-	CASSQDPQAGGQNTDTQYF	TGCGCCAGCAGCCAAGATCCTCAAGCGGGAGGGCAGAACACAGATACGCAGTATTTT
-	TRBJ2-1	TRBV7-9	-	CASSHPLLVNEQFF	TGTGCCAGCAGCCACCCCCTCCTAGTCAATGAGCAGTTCTTC
-	TRBJ1-1	TRBV19	-	CASSISIQGGAFF	TGTGCCAGTAGTATAAGTATCCAGGGTGGAGCTTTCTTT
TRBD1	TRBJ1-2	TRBV4-1	-	CASSLAGQGAVGYTF	TGCGCCAGCAGCCTTGCTGGACAGGGGGCGGTTGGCTACACCTTC
TRBD1	TRBJ1-1	TRBV7-8	-	CASSLDRGYTEAFF	TGTGCCAGCAGCTTAGACAGGGGGTATACTGAAGCTTTCTTT
-	TRBJ2-1	TRBV19	-	CASSIGRLAINEQFF	TGTGCCAGTAGTATAGGAAGGCTAGCTATCAATGAGCAGTTCTTC
TRBD1	TRBJ1-1	TRBV5-1	-	CASSPADRVYTEAFF	TGCGCCAGCAGCCCGGCGGACAGGGTGTACACTGAAGCTTTCTTT
-	TRBJ2-5	TRBV2	-	CASRRQQETQYF	TGTGCCAGCAGAAGACAGCAAGAGACCCAGTACTTC
TRBD1	TRBJ2-7	TRBV5-6	-	CASSLDGTGWREQYF	TGTGCCAGCAGCTTGGATGGGACAGGGTGGCGCGAGCAGTACTTC
-	TRBJ1-1	TRBV7-2	-	CASSSQGNTEAFF	TGTGCCAGCAGCTCTCAGGGGAACACTGAAGCTTTCTTT
-	TRBJ1-1	TRBV5-1	-	CASSGPADTEAFF	TGCGCCAGCAGTGGGCCGGCAGACACTGAAGCTTTCTTT
-	TRBJ2-1	TRBV11-3	once	CATSLVAEGYNEQFF	TGTGCCACCTCCCTCGTAGCGGAGGGATACAATGAGCAGTTCTTC
-	TRBJ2-1	TRBV5-1	once	CASSPRWWENNEQFF	TGCGCCAGCAGCCCCCGGTGGTGGGAGAACAATGAGCAGTTCTTC
TRBD1	TRBJ1-5	TRBV5-1	-	CASSLRQGSQPQHF	TGCGCCAGCAGCTTAAGACAGGGAAGTCAGCCCCAGCATTTT
-	TRBJ1-1	TRBV13	once	CASSLVGFTEAFF	TGTGCCAGCAGCTTAGTCGGGTTCACTGAAGCTTTCTTT
-	TRBJ2-7	TRBV7-9	-	CASSLNSYEQYF	TGTGCCAGCAGCTTAAACAGCTACGAGCAGTACTTC
-	TRBJ1-1	TRBV5-1	-	CASTSGFGAFF	TGCGCCAGCACTTCCGGTTTCGGAGCTTTCTTT
TRBD2	TRBJ2-1	TRBV29-1	once	CSVYQSGTHNEQFF	TGCAGCGTCTACCAAAGCGGGACCCACAATGAGCAGTTCTTC
-	TRBJ2-7	TRBV6-6	few	CASSYSSASKDEQYF	TGTGCCAGCAGTTACTCCTCGGCTAGCAAAGACGAGCAGTACTTC
TRBD1	TRBJ1-3	TRBV7-9	-	CASSRDRVSGNTIYF	TGTGCCAGCAGCCGGGACAGAGTCAGTGGAAACACCATATATTTT